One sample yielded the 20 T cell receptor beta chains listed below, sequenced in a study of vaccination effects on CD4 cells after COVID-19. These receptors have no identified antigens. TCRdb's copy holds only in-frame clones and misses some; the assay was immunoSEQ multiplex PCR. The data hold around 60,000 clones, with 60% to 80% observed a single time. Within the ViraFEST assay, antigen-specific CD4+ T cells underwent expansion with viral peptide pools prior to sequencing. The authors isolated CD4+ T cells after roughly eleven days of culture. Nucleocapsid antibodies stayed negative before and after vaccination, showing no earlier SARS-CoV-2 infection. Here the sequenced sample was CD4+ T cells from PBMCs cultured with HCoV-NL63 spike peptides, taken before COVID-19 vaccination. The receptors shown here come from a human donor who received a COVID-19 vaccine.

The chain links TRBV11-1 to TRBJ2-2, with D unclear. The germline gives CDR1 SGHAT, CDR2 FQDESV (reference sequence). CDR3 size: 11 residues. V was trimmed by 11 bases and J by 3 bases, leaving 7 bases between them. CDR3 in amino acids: CAAGYTGELFF. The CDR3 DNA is TGTGCCGCAGGATACACCGGGGAGCTGTTTTTT. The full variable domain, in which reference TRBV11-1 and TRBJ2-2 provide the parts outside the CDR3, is EAEVAQSPRYKITEKSQAVAFWCDPISGHATLYWYRQILGQGPELLVQFQDESVVDDSQLPKDRFSAERLKGVDSTLKIQPAELGDSAMYLCAAGYTGELFFGEGSRLTVL.

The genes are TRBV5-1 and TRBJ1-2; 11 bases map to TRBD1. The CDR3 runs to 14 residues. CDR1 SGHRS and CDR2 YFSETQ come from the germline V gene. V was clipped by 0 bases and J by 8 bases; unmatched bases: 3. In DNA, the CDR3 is TGCGCCAGCAGCTTGGCGGGACAGGGGGGAGGCTACACCTTC. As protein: CASSLAGQGGGYTF.

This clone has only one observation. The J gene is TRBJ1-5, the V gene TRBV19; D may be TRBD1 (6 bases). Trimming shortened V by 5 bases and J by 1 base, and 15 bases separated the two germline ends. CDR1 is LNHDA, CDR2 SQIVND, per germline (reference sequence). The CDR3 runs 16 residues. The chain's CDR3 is CASSGGGTLSNQPQHF. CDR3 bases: TGTGCCAGTAGTGGCGGCGGGACACTAAGCAATCAGCCCCAGCATTTT. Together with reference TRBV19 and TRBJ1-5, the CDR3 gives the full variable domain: DGGITQSPKYLFRKEGQNVTLSCEQNLNHDAMYWYRQDPGQGLRLIYYSQIVNDFQKGDIAEGYSVSREKKESFPLTVTSAQKNPTAFYLCASSGGGTLSNQPQHFGDGTRLSIL.

The CDR3 nucleotides are TGTGCCAGCAGCTTAGACCGGGGGATGCCCTACGAGCAGTACGTC. Encoded protein: CASSLDRGMPYEQYV. This chain uses TRBV11-2 with TRBJ2-7; TRBD2 might be the D (6 bases). V was pared by 0 bases and J by 2 bases, with 11 bases between. From germline, CDR1 is SGHAT and CDR2 FQNNGV. This CDR3 is built from 15 residues.

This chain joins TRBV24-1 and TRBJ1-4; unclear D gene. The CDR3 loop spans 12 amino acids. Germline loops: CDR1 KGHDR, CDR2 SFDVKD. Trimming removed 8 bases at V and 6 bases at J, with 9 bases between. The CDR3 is CATMGFDEKLFF. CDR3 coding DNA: TGTGCCACCATGGGGTTCGATGAAAAACTGTTTTTT.

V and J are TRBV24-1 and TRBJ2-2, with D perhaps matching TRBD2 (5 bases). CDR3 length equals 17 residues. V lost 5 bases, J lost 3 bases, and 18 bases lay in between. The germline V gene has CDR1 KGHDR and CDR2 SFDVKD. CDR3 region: CATSGSEATTHTGELFF. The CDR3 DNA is TGTGCCACCAGTGGGTCGGAGGCCACCACTCACACCGGGGAGCTGTTTTTT.

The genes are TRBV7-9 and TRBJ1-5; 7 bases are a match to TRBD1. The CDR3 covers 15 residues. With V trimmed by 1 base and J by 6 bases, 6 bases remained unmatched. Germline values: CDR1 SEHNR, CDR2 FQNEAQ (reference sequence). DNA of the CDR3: TGTGCCAGCAGCTTAGGGGGGGACAGTCGTCAGCCCCAGCATTTT. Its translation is CASSLGGDSRQPQHF.

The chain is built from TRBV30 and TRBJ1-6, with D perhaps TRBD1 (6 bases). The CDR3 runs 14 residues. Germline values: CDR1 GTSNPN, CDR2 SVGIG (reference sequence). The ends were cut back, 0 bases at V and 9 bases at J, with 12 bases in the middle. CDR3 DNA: TGTGCCTGGAGTGTTGGCCAGGGGAGTTCACCCCTCCACTTT. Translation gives CAWSVGQGSSPLHF. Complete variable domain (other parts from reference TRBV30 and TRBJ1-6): SQTIHQWPATLVQPVGSPLSLECTVEGTSNPNLYWYRQAAGRGLQLLFYSVGIGQISSEVPQNLSASRPQDRQFILSSKKLLLSDSGFYLCAWSVGQGSSPLHFGNGTRLTVT.

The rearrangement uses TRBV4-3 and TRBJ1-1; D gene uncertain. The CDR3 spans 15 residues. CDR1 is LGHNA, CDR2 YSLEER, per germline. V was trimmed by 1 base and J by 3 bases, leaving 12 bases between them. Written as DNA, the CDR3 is TGCGCCAGCAGCCAAGGGCTTGATAGGGACACTGAAGCTTTCTTT. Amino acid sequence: CASSQGLDRDTEAFF.

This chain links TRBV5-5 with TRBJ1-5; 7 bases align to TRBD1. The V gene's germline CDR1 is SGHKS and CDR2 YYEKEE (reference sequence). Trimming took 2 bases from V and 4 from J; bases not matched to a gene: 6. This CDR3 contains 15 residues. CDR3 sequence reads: CASSFLDRNNQPQHF. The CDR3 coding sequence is TGTGCCAGCAGCTTCCTGGACAGGAATAATCAGCCCCAGCATTTT.

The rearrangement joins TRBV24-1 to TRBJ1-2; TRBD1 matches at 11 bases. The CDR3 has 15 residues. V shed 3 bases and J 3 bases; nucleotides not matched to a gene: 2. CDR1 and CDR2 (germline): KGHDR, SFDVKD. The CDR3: CATSDRTGGHYGYTF. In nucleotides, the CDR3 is TGTGCCACCAGTGATCGGACAGGGGGCCACTATGGCTACACCTTC.

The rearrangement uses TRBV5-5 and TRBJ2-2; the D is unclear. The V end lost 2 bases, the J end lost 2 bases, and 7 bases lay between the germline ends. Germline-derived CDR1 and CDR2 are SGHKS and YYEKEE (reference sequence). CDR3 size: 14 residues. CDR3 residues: CASSFIVNTGELFF. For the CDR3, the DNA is TGTGCCAGCAGCTTTATCGTTAACACCGGGGAGCTGTTTTTT.

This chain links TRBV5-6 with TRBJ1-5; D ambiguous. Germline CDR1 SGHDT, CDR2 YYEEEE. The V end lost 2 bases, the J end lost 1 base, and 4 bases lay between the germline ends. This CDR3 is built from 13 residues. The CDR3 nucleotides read TGTGCCAGCAGCTTATACAGCAATCAGCCCCAGCATTTT. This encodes CASSLYSNQPQHF. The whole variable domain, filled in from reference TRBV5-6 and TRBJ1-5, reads DAGVTQSPTHLIKTRGQQVTLRCSPKSGHDTVSWYQQALGQGPQFIFQYYEEEERQRGNFPDRFSGHQFPNYSSELNVNALLLGDSALYLCASSLYSNQPQHFGDGTRLSIL.

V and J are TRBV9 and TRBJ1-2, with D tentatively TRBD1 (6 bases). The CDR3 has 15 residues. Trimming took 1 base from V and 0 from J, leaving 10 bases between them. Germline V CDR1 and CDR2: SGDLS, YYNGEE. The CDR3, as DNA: TGTGCCAGCAGCGTAAACAGGGACACTAACTATGGCTACACCTTC. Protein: CASSVNRDTNYGYTF.

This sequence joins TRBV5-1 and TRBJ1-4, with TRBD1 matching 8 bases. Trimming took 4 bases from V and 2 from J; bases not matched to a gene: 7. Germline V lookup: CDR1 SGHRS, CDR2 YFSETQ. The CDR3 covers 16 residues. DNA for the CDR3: TGCGCCAGCAGCACCGGGACAGGCACTACTAATGAAAAACTGTTTTTT. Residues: CASSTGTGTTNEKLFF.

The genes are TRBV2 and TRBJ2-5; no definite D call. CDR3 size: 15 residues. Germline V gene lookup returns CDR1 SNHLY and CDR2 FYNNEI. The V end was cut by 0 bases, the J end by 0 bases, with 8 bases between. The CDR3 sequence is CASSEARQYQETQYF. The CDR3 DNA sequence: TGTGCCAGCAGTGAAGCGCGGCAGTACCAAGAGACCCAGTACTTC.

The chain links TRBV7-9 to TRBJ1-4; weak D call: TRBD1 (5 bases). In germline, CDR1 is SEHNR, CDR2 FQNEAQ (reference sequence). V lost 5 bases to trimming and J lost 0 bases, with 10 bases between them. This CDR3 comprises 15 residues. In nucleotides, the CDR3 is TGTGCCAGCAGCGTACAGGCTGCAACTAATGAAAAACTGTTTTTT. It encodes CASSVQAATNEKLFF. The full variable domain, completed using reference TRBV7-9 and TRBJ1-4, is DTGVSQNPRHKITKRGQNVTFRCDPISEHNRLYWYRQTLGQGPEFLTYFQNEAQLEKSRLLSDRFSAERPKGSFSTLEIQRTEQGDSAMYLCASSVQAATNEKLFFGSGTQLSVL.

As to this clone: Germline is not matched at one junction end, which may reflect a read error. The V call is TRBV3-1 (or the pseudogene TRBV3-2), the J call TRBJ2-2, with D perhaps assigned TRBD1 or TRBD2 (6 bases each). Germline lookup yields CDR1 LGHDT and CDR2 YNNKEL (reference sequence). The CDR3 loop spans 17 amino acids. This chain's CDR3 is CASTQEGWGARTGELFF. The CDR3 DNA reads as TGTGCCAGCACCCAAGAAGGGTGGGGGGCGCGGACCGGGGAGCTGTTTTTT.

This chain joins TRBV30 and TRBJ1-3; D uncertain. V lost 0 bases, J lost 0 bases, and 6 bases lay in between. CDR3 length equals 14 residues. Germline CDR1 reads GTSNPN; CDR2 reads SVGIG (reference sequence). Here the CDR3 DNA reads TGTGCCTGGAGTGTAGTAAGCTCTGGAAACACCATATATTTT. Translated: CAWSVVSSGNTIYF.

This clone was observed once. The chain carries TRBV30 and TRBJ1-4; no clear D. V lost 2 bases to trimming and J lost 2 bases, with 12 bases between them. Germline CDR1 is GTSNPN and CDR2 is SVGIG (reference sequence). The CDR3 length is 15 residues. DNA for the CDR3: TGTGCCTGGAGTAAAAGGCGGCGGACTAATGAAAAACTGTTTTTT. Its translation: CAWSKRRRTNEKLFF.